These 7 T cell receptor beta chains were all obtained from the same sample, sequenced in a study of memory CD4+ T cells and cytomegalovirus serostatus. Single viable CD3+CD4+CD8-CD45RO+ cells were sorted as the memory CD4+ T cells. Sequencing used immunoSEQ multiplex PCR; TCRdb keeps in-frame clones, though not all of them. The table lists around 25,000 clones, roughly 76% of them singletons. The sequencing sample was made of memory CD4+ T cells from blood. Source of these receptors: an adult in good health and CMV-seronegative.

J is TRBJ2-1 and V is TRBV28; TRBD1 aligns across 9 bases. Germline V CDR1 and CDR2: MDHEN, SYDVKM. The CDR3 covers 12 residues. The chain's CDR3 is CTTGTGTVEQFF. The CDR3, as DNA: TGTACAACCGGGACAGGGACGGTTGAGCAGTTCTTC.

With respect to this clone: The same CDR3 is also encoded by other DNA sequences in this sample. V is TRBV18 and J is TRBJ2-4; unclear D gene. V lost 3 bases and J lost 5, with 8 bases in between. Germline V gene data show CDR1 as KGHSH and CDR2 as LQKENI. The CDR3 covers 13 residues. The CDR3 DNA reads TGTGCCAGCTCACCTGGACGGGAAAACATTCAGTACTTC. Its protein product is CASSPGRENIQYF.

The chain joins TRBV21-1 to TRBJ2-7; TRBD1 is the table's D call and was not checked against the DNA. TRBV21-1 is a documented pseudogene. This CDR3 is built from 10 residues. The CDR3 bases are TGTGCCAGCAGCCCGACAGGCTTGCACTTC. This sequence encodes CASSPTGLHF.

V gene TRBV6-5 combines with J gene TRBJ1-3; D remains unclear. Per germline, CDR1 MNHEY and CDR2 SVGAGI. CDR3 length: 15 residues. Trimming removed 0 bases at V and 4 bases at J, with 10 bases between. The CDR3 spells CASSYSRGRGNTIYF. In DNA form, the CDR3 reads TGTGCCAGCAGTTACTCGAGAGGGAGAGGAAACACCATATATTTT.

J is TRBJ2-7 and V is TRBV6-5; no reliable D call. CDR3 size: 13 residues. V shed 4 bases and J shed 3 bases, with 10 bases lying between them. Looked up from germline, CDR1 is MNHEY and CDR2 is SVGAGI. In nucleotides, the CDR3 is TGTGCCAGCAGTTTCAGGAAAAGCTACGAGCAGTACTTC. Translation gives CASSFRKSYEQYF.

This clone was seen a single time. DNA of the CDR3: TGTGCCAGCAGTTACTCGATTTCTCTCCCGGAGAACACCATATATTTT. The encoded protein is CASSYSISLPENTIYF. V is TRBV6-5 and J is TRBJ1-3; D gene ambiguous. The CDR3 loop spans 16 amino acids. The ends were cut back, 0 bases at V and 7 bases at J, with 16 bases in the middle. Germline V CDR1 and CDR2: MNHEY, SVGAGI.

This clone has more than one count but fewer than ten. The CDR3 protein is CASRTGIYNSPLHF. The CDR3 DNA reads TGTGCCAGCAGAACGGGGATTTATAATTCACCCCTCCACTTT. This sequence joins TRBV6-5 and TRBJ1-6; D gene ambiguous. The CDR3 has 14 amino acids. The germline gives CDR1 MNHEY, CDR2 SVGAGI. The germline V and J ends were trimmed by 6 bases and 4 bases, with 10 bases remaining between them.